The rows below give T cell receptor beta chains drawn from one sample of a study of regulatory T cells in long-lasting Graves disease. Via MiXCR, TCRdb re-called the multiplex PCR reads, giving one row per CDR3 protein. The data hold 400,000 to 500,000 distinct CDR3 sequences, with roughly 21% observed a single time. Specimen: peripheral blood mononuclear cells (PBMCs), collected when the disease was refractory, from a patient treated with antithyroid drugs. The source of these receptors is a female donor with Graves disease. CDR3s include the opening cysteine and the closing phenylalanine or tryptophan. A D gene is named only where the DNA matches it firmly. Expanded clones are given a class, and other clones once, few, many or no size at all.

J gene: TRBJ2-2
V gene: TRBV4-1
D gene: -
clone size: -
CDR3 DNA: TGCGCCAGCAGCCAAGTTCTGGTAGCAGACACCGGGGAGCTGTTTTTT
CDR3 protein: CASSQVLVADTGELFF

J gene: TRBJ2-5
V gene: TRBV7-8
D gene: -
clone size: -
CDR3 DNA: TGTGCCAGCAGCTCCGCTGACCGAGGGGATGAGACCCAGTACTTC
CDR3 protein: CASSSADRGDETQYF

J gene: TRBJ2-5
V gene: TRBV20-1
D gene: -
clone size: many
CDR3 DNA: TGCAGTGCCGGGGAGACCCAGTACTTC
CDR3 protein: CSAGETQYF

J gene: TRBJ1-2
V gene: TRBV2
D gene: TRBD1
clone size: many
CDR3 DNA: TGTGCCAGCAGTCTCAGGGGGCGATCGTATGGCTACACCTTC
CDR3 protein: CASSLRGRSYGYTF

J gene: TRBJ2-6
V gene: TRBV7-9
D gene: -
clone size: -
CDR3 DNA: TGTGCCAGCAGCTTACCCAGAAGTAACCGCTCTGGGGCCAACGTCCTGACTTTC
CDR3 protein: CASSLPRSNRSGANVLTF

J gene: TRBJ1-5
V gene: TRBV28
D gene: -
clone size: many
CDR3 DNA: TGTGCCAGCACTCACCCGGAGAGCCGGAGTAGCAATCAGCCCCAGCATTTT
CDR3 protein: CASTHPESRSSNQPQHF

J gene: TRBJ2-2
V gene: TRBV20-1
D gene: -
clone size: few
CDR3 DNA: TGCAGTGCTAGGCCGGACGCGTCAGGGGAGCTGTTTTTT
CDR3 protein: CSARPDASGELFF

J gene: TRBJ2-7
V gene: TRBV18
D gene: -
clone size: few
CDR3 DNA: TGTGCCAGCTCACCGTCGGTTCTAGACGTCAACGAGCAGTACTTC
CDR3 protein: CASSPSVLDVNEQYF

J gene: TRBJ2-7
V gene: TRBV27
D gene: TRBD1
clone size: many
CDR3 DNA: TGTGCCAGCAGTTCTACTCAGGGGGAGCAAATCTACGAGCAGTACTTC
CDR3 protein: CASSSTQGEQIYEQYF

J gene: TRBJ2-1
V gene: TRBV7-9
D gene: -
clone size: few
CDR3 DNA: TGTGCCAGCACCTCCGGCCTCCCTGCGCAACAGTTCTTC
CDR3 protein: CASTSGLPAQQFF

J gene: TRBJ2-7
V gene: TRBV29-1
D gene: TRBD2
clone size: -
CDR3 DNA: TGCAGCGTTGTAGGACTAGCGGGAAACCCATTTTCCTACGAGCAGTACTTC
CDR3 protein: CSVVGLAGNPFSYEQYF

J gene: TRBJ1-1
V gene: TRBV2
D gene: -
clone size: many
CDR3 DNA: TGTGCCAGCCATACCCTAGTTCTTCGGATGAACACTGAAGCTTTCTTT
CDR3 protein: CASHTLVLRMNTEAFF

J gene: TRBJ2-7
V gene: TRBV6-1
D gene: -
clone size: many
CDR3 DNA: TGTGCCAGCAGTGAAGCGCTGGGCGTCGAGCAGTACTTC
CDR3 protein: CASSEALGVEQYF

J gene: TRBJ1-1
V gene: TRBV28
D gene: -
clone size: many
CDR3 DNA: TGTGCCAGCAGTGGAGGGGCTATTGAAGCTTTCTTT
CDR3 protein: CASSGGAIEAFF

J gene: TRBJ1-1
V gene: TRBV14
D gene: -
clone size: -
CDR3 DNA: TGTGCCAGCAGCCGAACGAGATGGGGCGCGGACACTGAAGCTTTCTTT
CDR3 protein: CASSRTRWGADTEAFF

J gene: TRBJ2-7
V gene: TRBV6-1
D gene: -
clone size: few
CDR3 DNA: TGTGCCAGCAGTGACCATACAGGGAGCGAGCAGTACTTC
CDR3 protein: CASSDHTGSEQYF

J gene: TRBJ2-1
V gene: TRBV12-3/TRBV12-4
D gene: TRBD2
clone size: -
CDR3 DNA: TGTGCCAGCAGTTGGGAACGGGAGGTAGCCTCCTACAATGAGCAGTTCTTC
CDR3 protein: CASSWEREVASYNEQFF

J gene: TRBJ2-5
V gene: TRBV12-3/TRBV12-4
D gene: -
clone size: many
CDR3 DNA: TGTGCCAGCGTCTCAACGACCAGTGAGACCCAGTACTTC
CDR3 protein: CASVSTTSETQYF

J gene: TRBJ2-2
V gene: TRBV7-8
D gene: TRBD2
clone size: many
CDR3 DNA: TGTGCCAGCAGCTCTAAGGGGCTAGCGGAGATCACCGGGGAGCTGTTTTTT
CDR3 protein: CASSSKGLAEITGELFF

J gene: TRBJ2-2
V gene: TRBV5-5
D gene: -
clone size: -
CDR3 DNA: TGTGCCAGCAGCTTGGTCTGGGAGATTTTGAACACCGGGGAGCTGTTTTTT
CDR3 protein: CASSLVWEILNTGELFF

J gene: TRBJ2-4
V gene: TRBV10-3
D gene: -
clone size: few
CDR3 DNA: TGTGCCATCAGTGAGTCGCTGGGATCTAAAAACATTCAGTACTTC
CDR3 protein: CAISESLGSKNIQYF

J gene: TRBJ1-5
V gene: TRBV20-1
D gene: -
clone size: -
CDR3 DNA: TGCAGTGCCACCCCAGGAAATCAGCCCCAGCATTTT
CDR3 protein: CSATPGNQPQHF

J gene: TRBJ2-5
V gene: TRBV28
D gene: TRBD1
clone size: many
CDR3 DNA: TGTGCCAGTAAAACAGGGGGTGGAGAGACCCAGTACTTC
CDR3 protein: CASKTGGGETQYF

J gene: TRBJ1-2
V gene: TRBV20-1
D gene: TRBD1
clone size: -
CDR3 DNA: TGCAGTGCTAGAGTAGACAGGGGGCTCCATGGCTACACCTTC
CDR3 protein: CSARVDRGLHGYTF

J gene: TRBJ2-5
V gene: TRBV9
D gene: TRBD2
clone size: few
CDR3 DNA: TGTGCCAGCAGCGTAGAAGCGGGACGGGAGACCCAGTACTTC
CDR3 protein: CASSVEAGRETQYF

J gene: TRBJ1-1
V gene: TRBV13
D gene: TRBD1
clone size: few
CDR3 DNA: TGTGCCAGCCTAAGGGACAGGGCCGTGAACACTGAAGCTTTCTTT
CDR3 protein: CASLRDRAVNTEAFF

J gene: TRBJ1-4
V gene: TRBV28
D gene: -
clone size: many
CDR3 DNA: TGTGCCAGCAGTCTCCTCCGGGAGCGGGCTAATGAAAAACTGTTTTTT
CDR3 protein: CASSLLRERANEKLFF

J gene: TRBJ2-6
V gene: TRBV3-1
D gene: -
clone size: few
CDR3 DNA: TGTGCCAGCAGCCAAGAACAGGCCATGGGATACTCTGGGGCCAACGTCCTGACTTTC
CDR3 protein: CASSQEQAMGYSGANVLTF

J gene: TRBJ2-1
V gene: TRBV18
D gene: -
clone size: -
CDR3 DNA: TGTGCCAGCTCACCAAGTTTACTAGTCTCCTACAATGAGCAGTTCTTC
CDR3 protein: CASSPSLLVSYNEQFF

J gene: TRBJ2-5
V gene: TRBV18
D gene: -
clone size: many
CDR3 DNA: TGTGCCAGCTCATCAAGCACCGAGACCCAGTACTTC
CDR3 protein: CASSSSTETQYF

J gene: TRBJ1-4
V gene: TRBV2
D gene: TRBD1
clone size: -
CDR3 DNA: TGTGCCAGTAGAGGGGCGGGACAGCCCAATGAAAAACTGTTTTTT
CDR3 protein: CASRGAGQPNEKLFF

J gene: TRBJ1-1
V gene: TRBV30
D gene: TRBD1
clone size: few
CDR3 DNA: TGTGCCTGGAAGGTGACAGGGAGGAACACTGAAGCTTTCTTT
CDR3 protein: CAWKVTGRNTEAFF

J gene: TRBJ2-5
V gene: TRBV7-6
D gene: -
clone size: -
CDR3 DNA: TGTGCCAGCAGCTCCATTAAGGGTATCGAGACCCAGTACTTC
CDR3 protein: CASSSIKGIETQYF

J gene: TRBJ2-2
V gene: TRBV7-9
D gene: TRBD2
clone size: -
CDR3 DNA: TGTGCCAGCAGCTTACTACTAGCGGGAGGCACCGGGGAGCTGTTTTTT
CDR3 protein: CASSLLLAGGTGELFF

J gene: TRBJ2-1
V gene: TRBV20-1
D gene: -
clone size: -
CDR3 DNA: TGCAGTGCTAGAGTAGACTACTACAATGAGCAGTTCTTC
CDR3 protein: CSARVDYYNEQFF

J gene: TRBJ2-2
V gene: TRBV28
D gene: -
clone size: many
CDR3 DNA: TGTGCCAGCAGTTTGCTCAGGGCTATGGCCGGGGAGCTGTTTTTT
CDR3 protein: CASSLLRAMAGELFF

J gene: TRBJ2-2
V gene: TRBV19
D gene: -
clone size: once
CDR3 DNA: TGTGCCAGTAGTATAGACTGGGGAGCCGGGGAGCTGTTTTTT
CDR3 protein: CASSIDWGAGELFF

J gene: TRBJ1-4
V gene: TRBV7-8
D gene: TRBD1
clone size: many
CDR3 DNA: TGTGCCAGCAGCTTATCGGCGACAGGGGCTAATGAAAAACTGTTTTTT
CDR3 protein: CASSLSATGANEKLFF

J gene: TRBJ2-6
V gene: TRBV7-3
D gene: -
clone size: -
CDR3 DNA: TGTGCCAGCAGCTTAACCGGACAACCTTCTGGGGCCAACGTCCTGACTTTC
CDR3 protein: CASSLTGQPSGANVLTF

J gene: TRBJ1-5
V gene: TRBV6-1
D gene: TRBD1
clone size: many
CDR3 DNA: TGTGCCAGCAGTGAGCGGGGGCAGGGGGGCCACGGGCAGCCCCAGCATTTT
CDR3 protein: CASSERGQGGHGQPQHF

J gene: TRBJ2-5
V gene: TRBV25-1
D gene: TRBD1
clone size: -
CDR3 DNA: TGTGCCAGCCCGACAGGGGGGCGCGAGACCCAGTACTTC
CDR3 protein: CASPTGGRETQYF

J gene: TRBJ2-7
V gene: TRBV12-3/TRBV12-4
D gene: -
clone size: many
CDR3 DNA: TGTGCCAGCAATGGTCTTGGGGGAACCTACGAGCAGTACTTC
CDR3 protein: CASNGLGGTYEQYF

J gene: TRBJ2-7
V gene: TRBV20-1
D gene: TRBD1
clone size: -
CDR3 DNA: TGCAGTGCTGGACAGGGGGATGGTGTGTACGAGCAGTACTTC
CDR3 protein: CSAGQGDGVYEQYF

J gene: TRBJ2-2
V gene: TRBV6-5
D gene: -
clone size: few
CDR3 DNA: TGTGCCAGCAGTTACCCGGTGACCGGGGAGCTGTTTTTT
CDR3 protein: CASSYPVTGELFF